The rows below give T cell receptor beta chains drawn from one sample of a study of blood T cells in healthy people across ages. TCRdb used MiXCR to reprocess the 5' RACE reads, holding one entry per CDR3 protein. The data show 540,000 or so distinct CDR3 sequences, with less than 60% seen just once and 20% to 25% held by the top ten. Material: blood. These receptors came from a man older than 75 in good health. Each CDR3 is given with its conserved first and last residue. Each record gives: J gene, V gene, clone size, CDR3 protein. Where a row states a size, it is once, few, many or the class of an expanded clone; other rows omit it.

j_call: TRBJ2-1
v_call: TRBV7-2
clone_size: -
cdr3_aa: CASSLGLAGDYEQFF

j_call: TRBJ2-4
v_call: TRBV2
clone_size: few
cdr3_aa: CASSGEPSENIQYF

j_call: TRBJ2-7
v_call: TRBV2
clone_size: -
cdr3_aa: CASSEVTGSEQYF

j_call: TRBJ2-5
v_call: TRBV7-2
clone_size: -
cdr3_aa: CASSNKGQQETQYF

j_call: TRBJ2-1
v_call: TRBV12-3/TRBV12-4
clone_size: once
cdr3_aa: CASSLSTTRNEQFF

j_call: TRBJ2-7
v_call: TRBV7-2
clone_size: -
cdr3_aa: CASTFRAASLEQYF

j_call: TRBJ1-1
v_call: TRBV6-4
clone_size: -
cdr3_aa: CANPTDTEAFF

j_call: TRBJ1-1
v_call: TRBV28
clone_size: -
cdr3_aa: CASSAPGLGAFF

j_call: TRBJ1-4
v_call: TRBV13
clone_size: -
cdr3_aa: CASSSRATNEKLFF

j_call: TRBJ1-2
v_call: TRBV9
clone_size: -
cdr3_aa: CASSDPSGYTF

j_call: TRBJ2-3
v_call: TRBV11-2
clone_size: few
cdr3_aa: CASSPRDVAGTDTQYF

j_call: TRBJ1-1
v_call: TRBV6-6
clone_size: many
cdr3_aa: CASSPSGTGGRYTEAFF

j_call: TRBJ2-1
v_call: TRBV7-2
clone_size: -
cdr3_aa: CASSLAGTGAETQFF

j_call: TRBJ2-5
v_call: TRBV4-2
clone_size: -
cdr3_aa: CASSQDPLANHQETQYF

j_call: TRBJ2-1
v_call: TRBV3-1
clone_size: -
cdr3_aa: CASSQGGGRDEQFF

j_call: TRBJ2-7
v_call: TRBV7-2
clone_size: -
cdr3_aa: CASSLRVNLYEQYF

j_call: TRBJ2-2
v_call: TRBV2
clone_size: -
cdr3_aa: CASSELETTTGELFF

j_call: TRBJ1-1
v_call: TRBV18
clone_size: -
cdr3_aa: CASSPFAGSEAFF

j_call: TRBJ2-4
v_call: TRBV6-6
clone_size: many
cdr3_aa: CASSFQDQGGDIQYF

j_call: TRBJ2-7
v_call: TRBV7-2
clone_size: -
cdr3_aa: CASSSGAHYEQYF

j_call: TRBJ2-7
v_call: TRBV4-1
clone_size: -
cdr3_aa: CASRFSTGNYEQYF

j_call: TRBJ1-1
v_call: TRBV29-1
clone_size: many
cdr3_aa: CSALRGTGDTEAFF

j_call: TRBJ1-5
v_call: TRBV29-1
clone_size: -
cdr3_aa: CSPLGTGTYSNQPQHF

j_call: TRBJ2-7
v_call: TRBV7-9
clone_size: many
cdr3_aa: CASSFVTGTGRVQDEQYF

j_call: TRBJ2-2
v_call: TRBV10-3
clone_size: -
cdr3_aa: CATNGGGNRRANTGELFF

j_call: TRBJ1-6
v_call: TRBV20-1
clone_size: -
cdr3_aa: CSASTAAVSFNSPLHF

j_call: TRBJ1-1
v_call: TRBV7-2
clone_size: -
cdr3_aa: CASSPGSTGVNTEAFF

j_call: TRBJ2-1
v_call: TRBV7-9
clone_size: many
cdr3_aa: CASSQGGTDNEQFF

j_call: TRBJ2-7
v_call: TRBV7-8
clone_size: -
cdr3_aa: CAGSSTRESEQYF

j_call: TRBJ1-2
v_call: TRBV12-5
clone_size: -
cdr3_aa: CASGLGRRGGFGYGYTF

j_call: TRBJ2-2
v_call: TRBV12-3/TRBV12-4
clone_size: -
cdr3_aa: CASHQNTGELFF

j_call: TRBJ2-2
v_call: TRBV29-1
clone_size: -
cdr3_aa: CSVGKANTGELFF

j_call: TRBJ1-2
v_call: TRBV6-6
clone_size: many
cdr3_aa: CASSAPGRYGYTF

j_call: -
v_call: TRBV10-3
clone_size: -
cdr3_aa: CAISESNARGTETQYF

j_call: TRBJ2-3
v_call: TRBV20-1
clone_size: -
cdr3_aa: CSARTSGTGDTQYF

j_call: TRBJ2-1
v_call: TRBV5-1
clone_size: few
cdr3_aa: CASSFTGLAGGSDEQFF

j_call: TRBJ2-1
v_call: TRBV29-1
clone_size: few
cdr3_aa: CSVTREYNNEQFF

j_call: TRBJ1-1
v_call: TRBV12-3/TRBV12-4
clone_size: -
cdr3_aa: CASSFPQRNTEAFF

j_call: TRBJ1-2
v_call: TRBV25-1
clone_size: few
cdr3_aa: CASKRDYGYTF

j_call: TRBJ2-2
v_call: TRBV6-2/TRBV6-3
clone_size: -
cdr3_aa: CASTSGGPNTGELFF

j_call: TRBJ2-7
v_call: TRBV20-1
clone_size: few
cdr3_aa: CSARERTGEEQYF

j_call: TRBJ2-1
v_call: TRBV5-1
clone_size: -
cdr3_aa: CASSLARTSGGAVEQFF

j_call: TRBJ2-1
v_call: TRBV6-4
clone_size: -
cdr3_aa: CASSAQGAYNEQFF

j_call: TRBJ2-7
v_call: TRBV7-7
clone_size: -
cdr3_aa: CASSLYGGSEQYF

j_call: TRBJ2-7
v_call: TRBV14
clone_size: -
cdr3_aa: CASSQERGVHNEQYF

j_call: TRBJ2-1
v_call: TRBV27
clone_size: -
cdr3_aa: CASSLWVTGGGEQFF

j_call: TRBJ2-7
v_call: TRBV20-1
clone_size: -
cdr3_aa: CSARGLAGFSYNEQYF

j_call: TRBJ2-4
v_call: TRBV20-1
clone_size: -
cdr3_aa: CSARDWGRGSQNIQYF

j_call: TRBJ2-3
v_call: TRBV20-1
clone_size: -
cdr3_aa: CSASTGRSSDTQYF

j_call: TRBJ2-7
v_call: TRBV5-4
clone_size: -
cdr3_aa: CASSLSEPTGSYEQYF